This TCR beta chain was recorded in a study of cytomegalovirus exposure and HLA in healthy donors. Study-wide results and caveats: Investigators reported around 150 TCR beta chains as tied to cytomegalovirus.

Regarding this clone: Its specificity is not known.

Losses at the gene ends were 4 bases for V and 2 bases for J; bases not matched to a gene: 7. Germline V lookup: CDR1 SGHDN, CDR2 FVKESK. The CDR3 is 16 residues long. PCR was performed using 60 Vbeta and 13 Jbeta primers. Measured with immunoSEQ multiplex PCR; TCRdb has only the in-frame clones, and not every one. This sample has 200,000 or so clones, with approximately 85% found just once. The chain carries TRBV14 and TRBJ2-7, with 11 bases fitting TRBD2. The receptor's source is a woman aged 35 to 49 in good health and CMV-seronegative. The sequencing input was PBMCs. The CDR3 spells CASSPKTSGGTYEQYF. In DNA, the CDR3 is TGTGCCAGCAGCCCTAAAACTAGCGGGGGTACCTACGAGCAGTACTTC.